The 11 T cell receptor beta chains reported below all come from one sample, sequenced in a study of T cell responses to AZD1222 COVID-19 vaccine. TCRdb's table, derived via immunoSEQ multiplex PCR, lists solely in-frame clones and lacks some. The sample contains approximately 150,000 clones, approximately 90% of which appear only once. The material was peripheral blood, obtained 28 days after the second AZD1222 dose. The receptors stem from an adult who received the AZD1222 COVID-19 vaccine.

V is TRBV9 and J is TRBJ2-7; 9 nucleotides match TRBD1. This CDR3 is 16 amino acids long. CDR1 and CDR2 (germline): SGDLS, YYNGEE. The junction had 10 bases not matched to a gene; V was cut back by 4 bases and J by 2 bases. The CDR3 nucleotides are TGTGCCAGCAGCCACAGCGGGGACAGGGAGACCTACGAGCAGTACTTC. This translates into CASSHSGDRETYEQYF.

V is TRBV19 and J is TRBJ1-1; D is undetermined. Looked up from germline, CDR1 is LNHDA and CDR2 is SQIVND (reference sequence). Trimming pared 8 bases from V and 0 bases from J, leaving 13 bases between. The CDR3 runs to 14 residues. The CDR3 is CASSLKALNTEAFF. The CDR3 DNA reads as TGTGCCAGTTCATTAAAGGCCCTGAACACTGAAGCTTTCTTT.

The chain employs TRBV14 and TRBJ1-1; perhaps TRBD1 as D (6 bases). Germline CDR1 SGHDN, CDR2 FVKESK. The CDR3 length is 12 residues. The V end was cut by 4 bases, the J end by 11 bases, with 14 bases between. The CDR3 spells CASSPYRAEAFF. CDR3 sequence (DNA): TGTGCCAGCAGCCCATACAGGGCGGAGGCTTTCTTT.

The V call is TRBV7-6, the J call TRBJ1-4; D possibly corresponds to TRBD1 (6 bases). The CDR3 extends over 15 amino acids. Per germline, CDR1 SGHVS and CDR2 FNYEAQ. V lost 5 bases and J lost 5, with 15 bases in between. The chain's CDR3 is CASSRGGQGNEKLFF. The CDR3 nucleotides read TGTGCCAGCAGCCGAGGCGGGCAGGGGAATGAAAAACTGTTTTTT.

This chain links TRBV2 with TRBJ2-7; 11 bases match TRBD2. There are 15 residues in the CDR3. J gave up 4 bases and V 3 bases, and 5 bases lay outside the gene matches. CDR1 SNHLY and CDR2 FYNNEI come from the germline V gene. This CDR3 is CASSESPSGRYEQYF. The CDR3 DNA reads TGTGCCAGCAGTGAGAGCCCTAGCGGGAGGTACGAGCAGTACTTC. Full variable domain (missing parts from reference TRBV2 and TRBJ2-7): EPEVTQTPSHQVTQMGQEVILRCVPISNHLYFYWYRQILGQKVEFLVSFYNNEISEKSEIFDDQFSVERPDGSNFTLKIRSTKLEDSAMYFCASSESPSGRYEQYFGPGTRLTVT.

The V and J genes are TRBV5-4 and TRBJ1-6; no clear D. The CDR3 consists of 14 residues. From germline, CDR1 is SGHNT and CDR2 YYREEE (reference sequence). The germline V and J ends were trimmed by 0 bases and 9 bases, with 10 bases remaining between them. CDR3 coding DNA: TGTGCCAGCAGCTTGGCCCAAACGGGTTCACCCCTCCACTTT. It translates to CASSLAQTGSPLHF.

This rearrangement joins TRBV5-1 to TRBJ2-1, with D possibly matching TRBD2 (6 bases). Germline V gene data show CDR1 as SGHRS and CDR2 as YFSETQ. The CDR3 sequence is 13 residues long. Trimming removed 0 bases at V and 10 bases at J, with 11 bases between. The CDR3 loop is CASSLAGDREQFF. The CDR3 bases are TGCGCCAGCAGCTTGGCGGGGGATAGGGAGCAGTTCTTC.

The CDR3, as DNA: TGTGCCAGCACCCTTGGCGACAATCAGCCCCAGCATTTT. It is translated as CASTLGDNQPQHF. The chain joins TRBV2 to TRBJ1-5; D unclear. V lost 7 bases and J 3 bases, leaving 10 bases between the germline ends. The CDR3 is made up of 13 amino acids. Germline V gene lookup returns CDR1 SNHLY and CDR2 FYNNEI.

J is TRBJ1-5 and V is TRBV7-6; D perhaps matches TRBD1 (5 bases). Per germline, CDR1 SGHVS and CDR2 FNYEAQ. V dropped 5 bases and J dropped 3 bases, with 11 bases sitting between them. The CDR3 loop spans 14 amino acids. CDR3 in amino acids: CASSLGGNNQPQHF. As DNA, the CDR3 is TGTGCCAGCAGCCTGGGGGGAAACAATCAGCCCCAGCATTTT.

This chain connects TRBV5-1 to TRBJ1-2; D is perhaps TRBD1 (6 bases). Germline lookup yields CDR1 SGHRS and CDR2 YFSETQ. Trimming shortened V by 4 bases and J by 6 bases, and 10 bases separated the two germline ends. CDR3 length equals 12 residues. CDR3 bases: TGCGCCAGCAGCCCCGGACAGCATGGCTACACCTTC. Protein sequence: CASSPGQHGYTF.

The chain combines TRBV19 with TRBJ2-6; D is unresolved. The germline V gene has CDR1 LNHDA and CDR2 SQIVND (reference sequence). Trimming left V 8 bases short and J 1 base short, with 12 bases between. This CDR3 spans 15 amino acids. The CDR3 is CASGVKGSGANVLTF. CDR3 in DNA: TGTGCCAGTGGCGTCAAGGGATCTGGGGCCAACGTCCTGACTTTC.